The entry below describes one T cell receptor beta chain. This clonotype was found many times. Which antigen it targets is not known. The sample holds no much larger clone one base away, and base qualities are not on file. Stable Graves' hyperthyroidism was defined as the absence of progression to ophthalmopathy over 18 months of follow-up. Hyperthyroidism patients were newly diagnosed, had a disease duration of under 2 months, and were aged 18 to 65 years. Patients with uncontrolled infections, other autoimmune diseases, pregnancy or lactation were excluded. Diagnoses were established on the basis of clinical symptoms, serum thyroxine and TRAb, thyroid ultrasound, and orbital computed tomography. PBMCs were isolated from more than 9 ml of fresh peripheral blood by Ficoll-Paque density gradient centrifugation. Total RNA was extracted with Trizol reagent, and quality was checked on an Agilent 2100 Bioanalyzer.

Amplification of TCR beta CDR3 regions was carried out from RNA transcripts. For the first round of RT-PCR on the TCR CDR3, the HTBI primer set was used together with the Qiagen OneStep RT-PCR kit. Libraries were constructed in a second round of multiplex PCR, after which size selection and purification were carried out. Libraries were sequenced paired-end with 100 bp reads on an Illumina HiSeq2000. Per the source publication's procedure: SOAPnuke was used to process the raw data, throwing out any read that contained adapters or uncalled bases, had a mean Phred below 15, or lacked an exact constant-primer or identifier match. High-quality paired reads were merged with COPE v1.2.5, and unique nucleotide sequences were defined as clonotypes. MiTCR v1.1 was used to align the clonotypes against IMGT TRBV, TRBD and TRBJ reference segments. The analysis included only V-J combinations with a frequency above 0.0001, which together covered roughly 99% of the repertoires. The TCS score was defined as F50 (clonal expansion) divided by E x V (chaos), with BLOSUM62-based TCRdist calculated between CDR3 peptides within each V-J. Welch's t-statistics and random forest reduced fewer than 600 V-J features to roughly 13, which were used in a naive Bayes classifier (R e1071). TCRdb applied fastp at Q25 and MiXCR to the public reads, then kept only in-frame beta chains. One record per CDR3 amino acid sequence lists the most common genes and DNA. The V and J calls follow TCRdb's processing rather than the paper's. In all, the sample holds 450,000 to 650,000 distinct CDR3 sequences, and under 25% of those were seen once. About 26% of the sample belongs to the ten largest clones.

The sample belongs to a study of T cells in Graves' hyperthyroidism and ophthalmopathy (dated by TCRdb to the late 2010s). With regard to the full study: Peripheral blood samples were taken at initial diagnosis, before any treatment was given. A discovery cohort of roughly 100 patients, 43 with Graves' ophthalmopathy and more than 55 with stable Graves' hyperthyroidism, was used to find distinguishing TCR V-J signatures. Whether ophthalmopathy could be predicted prospectively was tested in an independent validation cohort made up of 18 to 20 hyperthyroidism patients plus 17 patients who later progressed to ophthalmopathy. The 100 discovery patients were randomly divided into training and test sets at a 7:3 ratio. In addition, the study compared T-cell repertoires in thyroid tissue and in blood from about 6 Graves' hyperthyroidism patients. After sampling, hyperthyroidism patients received methimazole starting at 30 mg daily, and ophthalmopathy patients received high-dose intravenous methylprednisolone. According to the paper, TCR Vbeta CDR3 sequencing was carried out on 120 to 150 peripheral blood samples, which came from fewer than 50 ophthalmopathy, around 75 hyperthyroidism and roughly 17 progressor patients. The research as a whole found: Most expanded thyroid clonotypes (frequency above 0.001) were also detected in blood, a finding suggesting that blood repertoires may reflect thyroid immune responses. Ophthalmopathy was separated from stable hyperthyroidism by a 13 V-J signature model, with about 88% sensitivity and 81% to 82% specificity obtained in cross-validation and 80%/75% obtained in testing. In validation, the model predicted progression to ophthalmopathy with 60% to 71% sensitivity and 72.22% specificity, a median of around six months before onset. Sample size was not statistically predetermined, and blinding of investigators to group allocation was not performed.

The CDR3 numbers 14 residues from cysteine through phenylalanine. Just CDR3 DNA is preserved here, 42 bases in frame from base 1. Trimming accounts for 6 bases at V and 9 bases at J, while the number of junction bases matched to no gene is 13. Looking up the germline V gene yields CDR1 MDHEN and CDR2 SYDVKM. The origin of this receptor is a man younger than 35 with Graves' hyperthyroidism. Material: blood. The chain employs TRBV28 and TRBJ2-7, with 8 bases matching TRBD1. The CDR3 sequence is CASRRTGGSFRQYF. The sequenced DNA: TGTGCCAGCAGACGTACAGGGGGGAGTTTTCGGCAGTACTTC.